The 30 T cell receptor beta chains below all came from one sample that was sequenced in a study of cytomegalovirus exposure and HLA in healthy donors. In the PCR, 60 Vbeta and 13 Jbeta primers were used. Here immunoSEQ multiplex PCR was the method, and the copy in TCRdb shows in-frame clones only, minus some. The profile shows about 150,000 clones, 60% to 75% of them singletons. The sample comprised PBMCs. These receptors all come from a man aged 18 to 29 in good health and CMV-seronegative.

The genes are TRBV19 and TRBJ2-2; 10 bases line up with TRBD1. The CDR3 has 15 residues. The V segment lost 5 bases and the J segment 5 bases; nucleotides outside the gene matches: 5. In germline, CDR1 is LNHDA, CDR2 SQIVND (reference sequence). The DNA for the CDR3 is TGTGCCAGTAGTCTTGGGACAGGGGTTACCGGGGAGCTGTTTTTT. Translated, it gives CASSLGTGVTGELFF.

Turning to this clone: An end of the junction differs from the germline gene, which may be a read error. V gene TRBV7-9 combines with J gene TRBJ1-2; 8 bases are a match to TRBD1. CDR1 is SEHNR and CDR2 is FQNEAQ in the germline V gene (reference sequence). The CDR3 has 15 amino acids. The CDR3 DNA reads TGTGCCAGCGGCTTAGCGGGTGGACAGGGAAATGGCTACACCTTC. This translates into CASGLAGGQGNGYTF. Based on the CDR3 plus reference TRBV7-9 and TRBJ1-2, the full variable domain is DTGVSQNPRHKITKRGQNVTFRCDPISEHNRLYWYRQTLGQGPEFLTYFQNEAQLEKSRLLSDRFSAERPKGSFSTLEIQRTEQGDSAMYLCASGLAGGQGNGYTFGSGTRLTVV.

This clone was observed once. The rearrangement joins TRBV28 to TRBJ2-5, with 8 bases lining up with TRBD1. Germline CDR1 is MDHEN and CDR2 is SYDVKM. The V segment lost 5 bases and the J segment 1 base; nucleotides outside the gene matches: 3. CDR3 length: 14 residues. This CDR3 is CASSPDRGQETQYF. Written as DNA, the CDR3 is TGTGCCAGCAGTCCCGACAGGGGCCAAGAGACCCAGTACTTC.

This sequence joins TRBV7-9 and TRBJ2-5; D ambiguous. The CDR3 is 11 residues long. Between the trimmed V and J ends, which lost 5 bases and 8 bases, there was a span of 9 bases. Germline assignment: CDR1 SEHNR and CDR2 FQNEAQ (reference sequence). Here the CDR3 reads CASSGLETQYF. The CDR3 DNA is TGTGCCAGCAGCGGCCTAGAAACCCAGTACTTC.

This rearrangement joins TRBV18 to TRBJ1-6, with a weak D call TRBD1 (6 bases). The V gene's germline CDR1 is KGHSH and CDR2 LQKENI. This CDR3 is 13 amino acids long. V lost 0 bases and J lost 10, with 7 bases in between. DNA for the CDR3: TGTGCCAGCTCACCACCGGGGACATCACCCCTCCACTTT. It specifies CASSPPGTSPLHF.

This clone was counted between two and nine times. The chain combines TRBV11-3 with TRBJ2-1; 8 bases agree with TRBD2. The CDR3 runs 18 residues. Germline CDR1 is SGHNT and CDR2 is YENEEA. Trimming took 0 bases from V and 5 from J; bases not matched to a gene: 12. This chain's CDR3 is CASSLDRLGGGRDNEQFF. In DNA form, the CDR3 reads TGTGCCAGCAGCTTAGACCGGCTCGGCGGGGGGCGGGACAATGAGCAGTTCTTC.

This clone has a handful of counts. The CDR3: CASSLDYNQPQHF. Written as DNA, the CDR3 is TGTGCCAGCAGCTTGGACTACAATCAGCCCCAGCATTTT. V usage is TRBV7-6 and J usage is TRBJ1-5, with D uncertain. V was trimmed by 3 bases and J by 3 bases, leaving 6 bases between them. This CDR3 has 13 amino acids. From germline, CDR1 is SGHVS and CDR2 FNYEAQ.

The gene calls are TRBV7-3 and TRBJ2-1; tentatively, D is TRBD1 (7 bases). V was trimmed by 5 bases and J by 6 bases, leaving 23 bases between them. Germline lookup yields CDR1 SGHTA and CDR2 FQGTGA. CDR3 length equals 17 residues. The CDR3 is CASSPGHRGRGLNEQFF. The CDR3 nucleotides read TGTGCCAGCAGCCCGGGCCATAGGGGGCGGGGACTCAATGAGCAGTTCTTC.

CDR3 amino acids: CASSVEQVTDTQYF. The CDR3 DNA follows: TGTGCCAGCAGCGTAGAACAGGTCACAGATACGCAGTATTTT. The chain links TRBV9 to TRBJ2-3; TRBD1 might be the D (5 bases). The germline V and J ends were trimmed by 0 bases and 2 bases, with 7 bases remaining between them. Germline CDR1 reads SGDLS; CDR2 reads YYNGEE. This CDR3 comprises 14 residues.

The CDR3, as DNA: TGTGCCAGCAGCTTAGGCGGTCGAGGGTTGGCGGGGGGGACCTACAATGAGCAGTTCTTC. Its protein is CASSLGGRGLAGGTYNEQFF. The gene calls are TRBV7-6 and TRBJ2-1, with TRBD2 matching over 9 bases. This CDR3 contains 20 residues. The V segment lost 1 base and the J segment 2 bases; nucleotides outside the gene matches: 15. Germline lookup yields CDR1 SGHVS and CDR2 FNYEAQ.

The chain joins TRBV29-1 to TRBJ1-1, with D possibly matching TRBD1 (6 bases). Germline CDR1 reads SQVTM; CDR2 reads ANQGSEA. Deletions cut 7 bases from V and 5 bases from J, with 17 bases between. CDR3 length: 13 amino acids. The CDR3 loop is CSAQGWSGTEAFF. In DNA form, the CDR3 reads TGCAGCGCCCAGGGGTGGTCGGGAACTGAAGCTTTCTTT.

The chain has TRBV7-9 and TRBJ1-1; tentative D call: TRBD1 (6 bases). CDR1 and CDR2 from the germline V gene are SEHNR and FQNEAQ (reference sequence). With 8 bases removed from V and 4 bases from J, the gap between germline ends came to 8 bases. The length of the CDR3 is 11 residues. CDR3 nucleotide sequence: TGTGCCAGCCAGGGGCTCACTGAAGCTTTCTTT. Encoded protein: CASQGLTEAFF.

The chain couples TRBV30 to TRBJ1-2, with a weak D call TRBD1 (6 bases). V dropped 5 bases and J dropped 4 bases, with 14 bases sitting between them. The CDR3 sequence is 13 residues long. The germline CDR1 and CDR2 sequences are GTSNPN and SVGIG (reference sequence). In nucleotides, the CDR3 is TGTGCCTGGGAGGGGGGGATGAGCTATGGCTACACCTTC. Its protein product is CAWEGGMSYGYTF.

The chain recombines TRBV19 with TRBJ1-6; possibly TRBD1 for D (5 bases). CDR1 LNHDA and CDR2 SQIVND come from the germline V gene (reference sequence). Trimming took off 0 bases at V and 10 bases at J, with 16 bases between the two ends. This CDR3 spans 16 amino acids. The CDR3 reads CASSIEPGLPRSPLHF. In DNA form, the CDR3 reads TGTGCCAGTAGTATAGAACCAGGGCTACCGAGGTCACCCCTCCACTTT.

The rearrangement joins TRBV15 to TRBJ2-7; possible D gene TRBD2, 5 bases. Trimming removed 0 bases from V and 6 bases from J, with 9 bases in between. Germline V CDR1 and CDR2: LNHNV, YYDKDF (reference sequence). The CDR3 consists of 13 residues. Written as DNA, the CDR3 is TGTGCCACCAGCAGAGATCCGGGGATCGAGCAGTACTTC. Protein: CATSRDPGIEQYF.

The J gene is TRBJ1-6, the V gene TRBV7-2; D is undetermined. Trimming removed 1 base from V and 2 bases from J, with 6 bases in between. The CDR3 contains 15 residues. Germline V gene data show CDR1 as SGHTA and CDR2 as FQGNSA. The CDR3: CASSLVPAYNSPLHF. CDR3 bases: TGTGCCAGCAGCTTAGTCCCGGCCTATAATTCACCCCTCCACTTT. Combining the CDR3 with reference TRBV7-2 and TRBJ1-6 gives the whole variable domain GAGVSQSPSNKVTEKGKDVELRCDPISGHTALYWYRQSLGQGLEFLIYFQGNSAPDKSGLPSDRFSAERTGGSVSTLTIQRTQQEDSAVYLCASSLVPAYNSPLHFGNGTRLTVT.

Only a few counts were recorded for this clone. The chain's CDR3 is CASSTETGTRTEAFF. The CDR3 DNA follows: TGTGCCAGCAGCACAGAAACAGGGACGAGGACTGAAGCTTTCTTT. The rearrangement joins TRBV7-9 to TRBJ1-1, with D maybe TRBD1 (6 bases). Trimming took off 5 bases at V and 5 bases at J, with 18 bases between the two ends. The CDR3 consists of 15 residues. Germline loops: CDR1 SEHNR, CDR2 FQNEAQ (reference sequence).

The table lists this clone with a few counts. J is TRBJ1-4 and V is TRBV5-1, with D unresolved. The CDR3 is 14 residues long. Trimming cost V 0 bases and J 5 bases, with 8 bases left between them. Looked up from germline, CDR1 is SGHRS and CDR2 is YFSETQ. For the CDR3, the DNA is TGCGCCAGCAGCTTGGCCGGGATAAATGAAAAACTGTTTTTT. This sequence encodes CASSLAGINEKLFF. Full variable domain (rest looked up from reference TRBV5-1 and TRBJ1-4): KAGVTQTPRYLIKTRGQQVTLSCSPISGHRSVSWYQQTPGQGLQFLFEYFSETQRNKGNFPGRFSGRQFSNSRSEMNVSTLELGDSALYLCASSLAGINEKLFFGSGTQLSVL.

This chain connects TRBV6-5 to TRBJ2-5, with 9 bases that match TRBD1. CDR1 and CDR2 from the germline V gene are MNHEY and SVGAGI. The CDR3 consists of 15 residues. V lost 5 bases and J lost 2; bases outside the gene matches: 6. The CDR3: CASSPETGGQETQYF. CDR3 DNA sequence: TGTGCCAGCAGTCCGGAGACAGGGGGGCAAGAGACCCAGTACTTC.

The chain has TRBV9 and TRBJ2-7, with D possibly matching TRBD2 (5 bases). V was trimmed by 2 bases and J by 4 bases, leaving 13 bases between them. CDR1 and CDR2 (germline): SGDLS, YYNGEE. This CDR3 contains 14 residues. The CDR3 bases are TGTGCCAGCAGCGTTGGAGGAGCTACGTACGAGCAGTACTTC. Its protein product is CASSVGGATYEQYF.

The J gene is TRBJ2-2, the V gene TRBV10-3; 16 bases line up with TRBD2. CDR3 size: 17 residues. With 8 bases clipped from V and 5 bases from J, the junction kept 8 bases outside the gene matches. Germline V gene lookup returns CDR1 ENHRY and CDR2 SYGVKD. CDR3 in DNA: TGTGCCATCGGCGGGGGACTAGCGGGGGGGAGGACCGGGGAGCTGTTTTTT. Translated, it gives CAIGGGLAGGRTGELFF.

The rearrangement joins TRBV6-1 to TRBJ2-5; 8 bases are a match to TRBD2. The CDR3 length is 14 residues. Germline values: CDR1 MNHNS, CDR2 SASEGT. V was pared by 7 bases and J by 1 base, with 5 bases of the junction left unmatched. CDR3 residues: CASNGGAVQETQYF. The CDR3 nucleotides are TGTGCCAGCAACGGGGGGGCAGTCCAAGAGACCCAGTACTTC.

This sequence joins TRBV15 and TRBJ2-3, with 11 nucleotides matching TRBD1. The CDR3 runs 17 residues. With V trimmed by 1 base and J by 0 bases, 3 bases remained unmatched. Germline assignment: CDR1 LNHNV and CDR2 YYDKDF (reference sequence). The CDR3: CATSRAGTGGSTDTQYF. As DNA, the CDR3 is TGTGCCACCAGCAGAGCCGGGACAGGGGGAAGCACAGATACGCAGTATTTT.

This rearrangement joins TRBV20-1 to TRBJ1-2; 8 positions agree with TRBD1. Germline V gives CDR1 DFQATT, CDR2 SNEGSKA (reference sequence). V was clipped by 3 bases and J by 13 bases; unmatched bases: 7. CDR3 length: 11 residues. CDR3 sequence reads: CSASQTGACTF. CDR3 sequence (DNA): TGCAGTGCTAGCCAGACAGGGGCCTGCACCTTC.

This chain links TRBV7-2 with TRBJ2-7; 8 nucleotides line up with TRBD1. The ends lost 5 bases at V and 4 bases at J; junction bases unmatched: 7. CDR1 SGHTA and CDR2 FQGNSA come from the germline V gene. This CDR3 comprises 14 residues. CDR3 protein: CASSHGQGMYEQYF. The CDR3 coding sequence is TGTGCCAGCAGCCACGGACAGGGTATGTACGAGCAGTACTTC.

This clone was seen only once. The chain employs TRBV5-4 and TRBJ2-1, with TRBD2 matching 7 bases. The germline V gene encodes CDR1 SGHNT and CDR2 YYREEE (reference sequence). The CDR3 contains 14 residues. Trimming removed 4 bases from V and 3 bases from J; junction bases left unmatched: 4. As DNA, the CDR3 is TGTGCCAGCAGCCTCGGCGGGGGCTACAATGAGCAGTTCTTC. Its translation is CASSLGGGYNEQFF.

The chain combines TRBV7-2 with TRBJ2-7; D is unclear. Germline CDR1 SGHTA, CDR2 FQGNSA. This CDR3 comprises 12 residues. Trimming pared 1 base from V and 5 bases from J, leaving 6 bases between. The CDR3 coding sequence is TGTGCCAGCAGCTTAGGAGTTGACGAGCAGTACTTC. It translates to CASSLGVDEQYF.

This rearrangement joins TRBV27 to TRBJ1-2; no reliable D call. V lost 4 bases and J lost 8, with 14 bases in between. This CDR3 has 13 amino acids. Germline CDR1 is MNHEY and CDR2 is SMNVEV (reference sequence). The CDR3 DNA reads TGTGCCAGCAGTTCCCAGCCTGTGGGCGGCTACACCTTC. This encodes CASSSQPVGGYTF.

The chain is built from TRBV27 and TRBJ2-7; TRBD1 aligns across 7 bases. The CDR3 runs to 14 residues. Germline CDR1 MNHEY, CDR2 SMNVEV (reference sequence). The trim removed 5 bases at V and 2 bases at J, leaving 6 bases unmatched. CDR3 in DNA: TGTGCCAGCAGTCCTTGGGACAGAGCCTACGAGCAGTACTTC. Amino acid sequence: CASSPWDRAYEQYF.

This clone was counted only a few times. The V gene is TRBV21-1, the J gene TRBJ1-2; the table's D call TRBD1 went unverified against the DNA. TRBV21-1 is a pseudogene segment. The CDR3 covers 14 residues. The CDR3 region has the DNA TGTGCCAGCAGCTTACGGACAGGGGGCTGTGGCTACACCTTC. Translated, it gives CASSLRTGGCGYTF.